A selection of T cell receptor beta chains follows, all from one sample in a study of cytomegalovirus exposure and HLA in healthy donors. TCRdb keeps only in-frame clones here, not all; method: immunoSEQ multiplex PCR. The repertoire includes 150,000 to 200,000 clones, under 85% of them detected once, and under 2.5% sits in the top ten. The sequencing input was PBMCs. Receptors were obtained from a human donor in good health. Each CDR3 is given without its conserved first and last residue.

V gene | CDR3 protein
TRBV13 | ASSPHRDFYGYT
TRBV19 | ASSPLSGTEAF
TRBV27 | ASSRQVPRPTSTDTQY
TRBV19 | ASREQGVTEAF
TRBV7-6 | ASSPGQGREKLF
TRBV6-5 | ASSSSGSKTQY
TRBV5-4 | ASSLEAAWEQY
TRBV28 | ASSVQGPWGEQF
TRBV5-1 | ASSDGQGGGTDTQY
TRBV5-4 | ASSEGTGVFHEQY
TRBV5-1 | ASSETSGGHYEQY
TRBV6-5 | ASSLNTGNTEAF
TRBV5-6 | ASSLRSGLLGKLF
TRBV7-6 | ASSSPGTSSYRASTDTQY
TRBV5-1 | ASSLTGSTENNEQF
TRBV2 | ASSAGTGNTEAF
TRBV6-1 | ASVRGSEETQY
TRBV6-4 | ASSEGGEGNEQF
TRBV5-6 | ASSSLAGEETQY
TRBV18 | ASSPTGANTEAF
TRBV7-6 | ASSLGGGQNEQY
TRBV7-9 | ASSLESGGTEAF
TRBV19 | ASSMGQGYQPQH
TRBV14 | ASSQNTGTYQETQY
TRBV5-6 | ASAPIQGYGYT
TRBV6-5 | ASNRLTGVNTEAF
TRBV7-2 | ASSLLFAETQY
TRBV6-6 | ASSDSGLAEQETQY
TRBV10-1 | ASSESTAYGYT
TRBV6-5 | ASRKQVTTEAF
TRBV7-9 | ASSLVGGAGTGELF
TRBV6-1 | ASSDIQNTEAF
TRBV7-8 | ASSSPQFHEQY
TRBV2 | ASIALNRQGSLEKLF
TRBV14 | ASSQAGGWGTEAF
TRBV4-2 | ASSQWGTGGWNEQF
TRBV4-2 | ASSQDDRAYEQY
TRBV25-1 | ASSLPGGYGYT
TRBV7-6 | ASSLVMTSGGPGAQY
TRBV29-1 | SVRLAYEQY
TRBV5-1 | ASRPGDGGNQPQH
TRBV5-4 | ASSLPVTGNTGELF
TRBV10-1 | ASSGTGGTEAF